The rows below give T cell receptor beta chains drawn from one sample of a study of T cell responses to AZD1222 COVID-19 vaccine. Sequenced by immunoSEQ multiplex PCR; TCRdb stores in-frame clones only, minus some. The sample includes over 120,000 clones, nearly 95% of them seen just once. Sample: peripheral blood, taken on day 0 of AZD1222 vaccination. These receptor sequences come from an adult in good health. The CDR3 runs from the conserved cysteine through the conserved F or W. The D gene is left open where the match is weak. Size is omitted from some rows. Given values are once, few, many or a class for expanded clones.

D gene | CDR3 length | J gene | V gene | clone size | CDR3 DNA | CDR3 protein
NA | 16 | TRBJ2-7 | TRBV6-5 | NA | TGTGCCAGCAGTTGGGGTCGACAGGGGAGGGACTACGAGCAGTACTTC | CASSWGRQGRDYEQYF
NA | 13 | TRBJ1-2 | TRBV6-1 | NA | TGTGCCAGCAGTGAATCGGGGTACTATGGCTACACCTTC | CASSESGYYGYTF
NA | 16 | TRBJ2-7 | TRBV30 | NA | TGTGCCTGGAGAAACGAGAGGGGCCTGAGCTCCTACGAGCAGTACTTC | CAWRNERGLSSYEQYF
NA | 14 | TRBJ2-3 | TRBV9 | NA | TGTGCCAGCAGCGTGGGGGAATACACAGATACGCAGTATTTT | CASSVGEYTDTQYF
NA | 12 | TRBJ1-1 | TRBV6-5 | NA | TGTGCCAGCAGTCCCCCGGTTGGTGGGACTTTCTTT | CASSPPVGGTFF
TRBD2 | 16 | TRBJ2-1 | TRBV5-1 | NA | TGCGCCAGCAGCAATCCGGGACTAGCGGGAGAGGATGAGCAGTTCTTC | CASSNPGLAGEDEQFF
TRBD2 | 14 | TRBJ2-1 | TRBV5-1 | NA | TGCGCCAGCAGGCTAGCGGGAGGGTACAATGAGCAGTTCTTC | CASRLAGGYNEQFF
NA | 13 | TRBJ1-2 | TRBV7-9 | NA | TGTGCCAGCAGCTTCGAAGGGGCTGGTGGCTACACCTTC | CASSFEGAGGYTF
NA | 13 | TRBJ2-7 | TRBV28 | NA | TGTGCCTCCGGGAAGGGCGCCGGGTACGAGCAGTACTTC | CASGKGAGYEQYF
TRBD1 | 14 | TRBJ1-2 | TRBV3-1/TRBV3-2 | NA | TGTGCCAGCAGCCCGCGGACAGGGGGCTATGGCTACACCTTC | CASSPRTGGYGYTF
NA | 14 | TRBJ1-1 | TRBV5-4 | NA | TGTGCCAGCAGCTTGGCCTCCAGGGACACTGAAGCTTTCTTT | CASSLASRDTEAFF
TRBD2 | 16 | TRBJ2-7 | TRBV5-4 | NA | TGTGCCAGCAGCTTGGCCGGGCTAGCGGCCACCTACGAGCAGTACTTC | CASSLAGLAATYEQYF
NA | 13 | TRBJ2-3 | TRBV3-1/TRBV3-2 | once | TGTGCCAGCAGCCAAGCCCGGGAAGATACGCAGTATTTT | CASSQAREDTQYF
NA | 15 | TRBJ1-3 | TRBV3-1/TRBV3-2 | NA | TGTGCCAGCAGCCAATCCCCAGGGTCTGGAAACACCATATATTTT | CASSQSPGSGNTIYF